Shown below are 6 T cell receptor beta chains from a single sample sequenced in a study of response to subunit inactivated influenza vaccine (dated by TCRdb to the late 2010s). Libraries came from RT-PCR. Sequencer: Illumina HiSeq 2500. The public reads were reanalyzed by TCRdb: fastp trimming at Q25, MiXCR alignment, in-frame beta chains only. Every distinct CDR3 protein forms one entry, paired with its most common genes and DNA. For this sample the table gives over 400,000 distinct CDR3 sequences, of which around 13% were detected only once. The ten top clones hold about 12% of the sample. Explained via the paper, the time point label denotes: approximately 47 days after influenza vaccine administration. The starting material was PBMCs from blood, obtained 45 days after vaccination. The receptors come from a man aged 45-60 years who received an inactivated influenza vaccine. Donor details come from another sample of the same person, matched by shared clones.

The genes are TRBV5-1 and TRBJ2-6; no firm D call. CDR1 and CDR2 from the germline V gene are SGHRS and YFSETQ. V shed 4 bases and J shed 9 bases, with 20 bases lying between them. The CDR3 length is 16 residues. The CDR3 spells CASSPPAAGPNNVLTF. The CDR3 nucleotides read TGCGCCAGCAGCCCACCCGCCGCCGGCCCCAACAACGTCCTGACTTTC.

In the case of this clonotype: At one boundary the junction diverges from the germline segment, which might be a read error. J is TRBJ2-2 and V is TRBV7-3; 12 bases agree with TRBD2. The germline gives CDR1 SGHTA, CDR2 FQGTGA. The CDR3 contains 19 residues. The DNA of the CDR3 is TGTGCCAGCAGCCCGAGGACTAGCGGGATTGCCTCTAACACCGGGGAGCTGTATTTT. Amino acid sequence: CASSPRTSGIASNTGELYF.

V is TRBV6-5 and J is TRBJ1-6; D gene uncertain. CDR1 is MNHEY and CDR2 is SVGAGI in the germline V gene. The CDR3 totals 13 residues. V was pared by 3 bases and J by 10 bases, with 10 bases between. The CDR3 coding sequence is TGTGCCAGCAGTTATAAGCTCGGCTCACCCCTCCACTTT. It specifies CASSYKLGSPLHF.

The chain has TRBV6-5 and TRBJ1-3; no firm D call. The length of the CDR3 is 13 residues. The germline V gene has CDR1 MNHEY and CDR2 SVGAGI. V was clipped by 4 bases and J by 4 bases, with 8 bases between them. CDR3 amino acids: CASSSLWGNTIYF. CDR3 nucleotide sequence: TGTGCCAGCAGTTCCCTTTGGGGAAACACCATATATTTT.

This clonotype was seen a few times. V gene TRBV4-3 combines with J gene TRBJ2-1; tentative D call: TRBD1 (5 bases). CDR3 length equals 13 residues. The V gene lost 1 base and the J gene lost 7 bases, with 8 bases spanning the gap. Germline CDR1 and CDR2: LGHNA and YSLEER. CDR3 in DNA: TGCGCCAGCAGCCAAGCCGACAGTAATGAGCAGTTCTTC. Amino acids: CASSQADSNEQFF.

CDR3 in amino acids: CASSSTVRKAFF. The CDR3 DNA sequence: TGTGCCAGCAGCTCTACGGTGAGGAAAGCTTTCTTT. The genes are TRBV28 and TRBJ1-1, with no clear D. The germline V and J ends were trimmed by 6 bases and 9 bases, with 14 bases remaining between them. The CDR3 loop spans 12 amino acids. CDR1 MDHEN and CDR2 SYDVKM come from the germline V gene. The full variable domain, rest sourced from reference TRBV28 and TRBJ1-1, is DVKVTQSSRYLVKRTGEKVFLECVQDMDHENMFWYRQDPGLGLRLIYFSYDVKMKEKGDIPEGYSVSREKKERFSLILESASTNQTSMYLCASSSTVRKAFFGQGTRLTVV.